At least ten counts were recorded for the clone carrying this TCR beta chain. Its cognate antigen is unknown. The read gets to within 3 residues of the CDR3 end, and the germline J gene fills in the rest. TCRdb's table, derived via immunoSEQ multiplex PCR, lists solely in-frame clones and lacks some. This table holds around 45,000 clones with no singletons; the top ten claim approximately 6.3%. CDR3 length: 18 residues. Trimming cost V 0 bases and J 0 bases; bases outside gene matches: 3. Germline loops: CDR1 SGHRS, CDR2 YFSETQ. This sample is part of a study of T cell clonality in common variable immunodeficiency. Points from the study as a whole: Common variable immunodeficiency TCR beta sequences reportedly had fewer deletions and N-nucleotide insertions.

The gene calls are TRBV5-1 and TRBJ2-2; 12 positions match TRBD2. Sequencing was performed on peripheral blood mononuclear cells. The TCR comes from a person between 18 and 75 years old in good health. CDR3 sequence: CASSLGLAGVTNTGELFF. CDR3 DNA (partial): TGCGCCAGCAGCTTGGGACTAGCGGGGGTAACGAACACCGGGGAG.